The 18 T cell receptor beta chains reported below all come from one sample, sequenced in a study of cytotoxic CD8 clonotypes in ibrutinib-treated CLL. Assay: immunoSEQ multiplex PCR; the TCRdb copy retains only in-frame clones and omits some. The data show more than 300,000 clones, almost 80% seen once. Sample: PBMCs, taken before ibrutinib treatment. The source is a human donor with chronic lymphocytic leukemia.

The V gene is TRBV7-2, the J gene TRBJ2-1; D is unclear. Per germline, CDR1 SGHTA and CDR2 FQGNSA. The CDR3 covers 15 residues. Between the trimmed V and J ends, which lost 5 bases and 1 base, there was a span of 12 bases. This chain's CDR3 is CASSPEKASYNEQFF. CDR3 DNA: TGTGCCAGCAGCCCGGAAAAGGCGTCCTACAATGAGCAGTTCTTC.

This clone is a singleton in its sample. This rearrangement joins TRBV9 to TRBJ2-6; 8 bases are shared with TRBD1. This CDR3 has 19 residues. Looked up from germline, CDR1 is SGDLS and CDR2 is YYNGEE. The J segment lost 3 bases and the V segment lost 3 bases, leaving 14 bases of the junction unmatched. The CDR3 is CASSATTGAGYFGANVLTF. The CDR3 coding sequence is TGTGCCAGCAGCGCAACGACAGGGGCAGGTTATTTTGGGGCCAACGTCCTGACTTTC. The whole variable domain, remainder taken from reference TRBV9 and TRBJ2-6, is DSGVTQTPKHLITATGQRVTLRCSPRSGDLSVYWYQQSLDQGLQFLIQYYNGEERAKGNILERFSAQQFPDLHSELNLSSLELGDSALYFCASSATTGAGYFGANVLTFGAGSRLTVL.

J is TRBJ1-1 and V is TRBV7-9; no clear D gene. V was pared by 1 base and J by 6 bases, with 6 bases between. The length of the CDR3 is 12 residues. Looked up from germline, CDR1 is SEHNR and CDR2 is FQNEAQ (reference sequence). The CDR3 bases are TGTGCCAGCAGCTTAGTAAACGCTGAAGCTTTCTTT. Its translation: CASSLVNAEAFF.

The chain recombines TRBV15 with TRBJ2-7; a weak D match, TRBD2 (5 bases). Germline V lookup: CDR1 LNHNV, CDR2 YYDKDF (reference sequence). V lost 4 bases and J lost 3, with 13 bases in between. This CDR3 has 14 amino acids. The CDR3 region is CATSKGPGSYEQYF. The CDR3 DNA is TGTGCCACCAGCAAAGGACCGGGAAGCTACGAGCAGTACTTC.

CDR3 nucleotides: TGTGCCAGCAGTGAAGAGGGGGGGGAGACCCAGTACTTC. Protein sequence: CASSEEGGETQYF. The chain uses TRBV2 and TRBJ2-5; possible D gene TRBD2, 7 bases. The CDR3 totals 13 residues. V gave up 1 base and J gave up 5 bases, with 8 bases separating them. Germline V lookup: CDR1 SNHLY, CDR2 FYNNEI.

In its sample, this clone was seen once. This chain links TRBV11-2 with TRBJ1-4; D is ambiguous. V was trimmed by 2 bases and J by 8 bases, leaving 6 bases between them. CDR1 is SGHAT and CDR2 is FQNNGV in the germline V gene. The CDR3 loop spans 12 amino acids. CDR3 sequence reads: CASSLQREKLFF. CDR3 nucleotide sequence: TGTGCCAGCAGCTTACAAAGAGAAAAACTGTTTTTT.

CDR3 nucleotides: TGTGCCAGCAGCCGTCCCGGGACTAGCGGGAGGGACTACGAGCAGTACTTC. This translates into CASSRPGTSGRDYEQYF. The chain uses TRBV28 and TRBJ2-7; 16 bases match TRBD2. The CDR3 runs to 17 residues. Losses at the gene ends were 6 bases for V and 3 bases for J; bases not matched to a gene: 8. Germline-derived CDR1 and CDR2 are MDHEN and SYDVKM.

There are a few counts of this clone. The chain combines TRBV30 with TRBJ1-2; D is uncertain. Trimming removed 7 bases at V and 2 bases at J, with 8 bases between. Germline CDR1 and CDR2: GTSNPN and SVGIG (reference sequence). The CDR3 consists of 11 residues. The CDR3 loop is CASEENYGYTF. The CDR3, as DNA: TGTGCCTCGGAAGAGAACTATGGCTACACCTTC.

The rearrangement uses TRBV11-2 and TRBJ2-7; D not certain. The CDR3 extends over 14 amino acids. V was shortened by 2 bases and J by 3 bases, with 11 bases between the two germline ends. Germline values: CDR1 SGHAT, CDR2 FQNNGV. CDR3 residues: CASSLNSAYYEQYF. In DNA form, the CDR3 reads TGTGCCAGCAGCTTAAACTCGGCATACTACGAGCAGTACTTC.

The chain employs TRBV29-1 and TRBJ2-2; maybe TRBD2 (5 bases). CDR3 length: 13 amino acids. Germline V lookup: CDR1 SQVTM, CDR2 ANQGSEA. The V end was cut by 6 bases, the J end by 5 bases, with 13 bases between. CDR3 region: CSVRMTGTGELFF. The CDR3 DNA is TGCAGCGTGCGTATGACGGGGACCGGGGAGCTGTTTTTT.

The chain joins TRBV7-8 to TRBJ1-2, with D possibly matching TRBD1 (6 bases). Germline V CDR1 and CDR2: SGHVS, FQNEAQ. The CDR3 runs 12 residues. V lost 3 bases to trimming and J lost 7 bases, with 9 bases between them. The CDR3 DNA is TGTGCCAGCAGCTTGGGGACATCTGGCTACACCTTC. Protein sequence: CASSLGTSGYTF.

This chain links TRBV2 with TRBJ2-3, with unresolved D. This CDR3 is built from 12 residues. Trimming removed 5 bases at V and 7 bases at J, with 10 bases between. The germline V gene has CDR1 SNHLY and CDR2 FYNNEI. In nucleotides, the CDR3 is TGTGCCAGCAGTAGGCTCCTTTATACGCAGTATTTT. It codes for CASSRLLYTQYF.

This sequence joins TRBV10-1 and TRBJ2-2; D perhaps matches TRBD1 (7 bases). The germline gives CDR1 WNHNN, CDR2 SYGVQD (reference sequence). This CDR3 region has 17 residues. Between the trimmed V and J ends, which lost 5 bases and 2 bases, there was a span of 18 bases. The CDR3 sequence: CASSWTGGPENTGELFF. CDR3 nucleotides: TGCGCCAGCAGTTGGACAGGAGGGCCCGAAAACACCGGGGAGCTGTTTTTT.

The chain uses TRBV4-2 and TRBJ2-7; no firm D call. The CDR3 is made up of 14 amino acids. V lost 4 bases to trimming and J lost 6 bases, with 16 bases between them. Germline loops: CDR1 LGHNA, CDR2 YNFKEQ. CDR3 residues: CASSPDGVRAEQYF. The CDR3 region has the DNA TGTGCCAGCAGCCCGGACGGAGTTCGGGCCGAGCAGTACTTC.

The count of this clone is one. The chain recombines TRBV2 with TRBJ1-4; D is ambiguous. Trimming removed 7 bases at V and 3 bases at J, with 12 bases between. This CDR3 is 14 amino acids long. CDR1 is SNHLY, CDR2 FYNNEI, per germline. In DNA form, the CDR3 reads TGTGCCAGCACCCGGTTGCAATCTAATGAAAAACTGTTTTTT. Protein: CASTRLQSNEKLFF.

The J gene is TRBJ1-3, the V gene TRBV30; TRBD1 matches at 8 bases. The CDR3 spans 15 residues. V shed 2 bases, J shed 0 bases, and the junction held 3 bases outside the gene matches. Per the germline V gene, CDR1 is GTSNPN and CDR2 is SVGIG (reference sequence). CDR3 nucleotides: TGTGCCTGGAGTACAGGGGGTAGCTCTGGAAACACCATATATTTT. Translation: CAWSTGGSSGNTIYF.

This clone was found a few times. The chain uses TRBV4-3 and TRBJ2-3; 7 bases fit TRBD2. V was pared by 1 base and J by 1 base, with 5 bases of the junction left unmatched. The CDR3 runs 16 residues. Germline V gives CDR1 LGHNA, CDR2 YSLEER. CDR3 residues: CASSQAGTSGTDTQYF. In DNA form, the CDR3 reads TGCGCCAGCAGCCAAGCCGGTACTAGCGGCACAGATACGCAGTATTTT.

V is TRBV7-9 and J is TRBJ1-2; 9 bases map to TRBD1. V was clipped by 5 bases and J by 6 bases; unmatched bases: 13. Germline V gives CDR1 SEHNR, CDR2 FQNEAQ (reference sequence). The length of the CDR3 is 16 residues. The CDR3 bases are TGTGCCAGCAGCCGCCTCTCGACAGGGGGGATCAATGGCTACACCTTC. Translating gives CASSRLSTGGINGYTF.